This paragraph reports one TCR beta chain. What it binds is unknown. TCRdb's table, derived via immunoSEQ multiplex PCR, lists solely in-frame clones and lacks some. The sample lists under 1,100,000 clones, 75% to 85% occurring once. The sample is drawn from a study of shared clonotypes between healthy human individuals. Findings and caveats of the study: It was observed that approximately 5% of naive CD4 clonotypes were shared across several donors.

CDR1 is SGHNT and CDR2 is YENEEA in the germline V gene. V gave up 1 base and J gave up 4 bases, with 14 bases separating them. This CDR3 has 16 residues. The V call is TRBV11-3, the J call TRBJ2-1, with D unclear. The source of this sequence is a man between 18 and 35 years old in good health. Some clones in this sample may be carry-over from other donors' samples. Sequencing input: memory CD4+ T cells from PBMCs. Subset given: CD45RA-negative fraction. CDR3 amino acids: CASSLGVGVTYNEQFF. The CDR3, as DNA: TGTGCCAGCAGCTTAGGGGTTGGGGTCACATACAATGAGCAGTTCTTC.